These 2 T cell receptor beta chains came from one sample sequenced in a study of blood T cell repertoires in COVID-19. Libraries were prepared by immunoSEQ multiplex PCR; TCRdb keeps only in-frame clonotypes and omits some of them. The sample records about 190,000 clones, under 90% being singletons. The specimen was peripheral blood. These receptors came from a man aged 40-50 years with acute or convalescent COVID-19.

The rearrangement links TRBV28 to TRBJ1-2; D is unresolved. CDR1 MDHEN and CDR2 SYDVKM come from the germline V gene. Trimming took off 8 bases at V and 0 bases at J, with 16 bases between the two ends. This CDR3 is 15 amino acids long. The CDR3 spells CASPRDLVANYGYTF. CDR3 nucleotide sequence: TGTGCCAGCCCCCGGGATCTGGTAGCTAACTATGGCTACACCTTC.

This clone was found once. The chain has TRBV5-1 and TRBJ2-1; the match to TRBD2 covers 10 bases. CDR1 is SGHRS and CDR2 is YFSETQ in the germline V gene. The J segment lost 5 bases and the V segment lost 6 bases, leaving 5 bases of the junction unmatched. The CDR3 spans 14 residues. Written as DNA, the CDR3 is TGCGCCAGCACTCCCAGCGGGGGGGACAATGAGCAGTTCTTC. Translation gives CASTPSGGDNEQFF.